This TCR beta chain was identified during a study of T cells in Graves' hyperthyroidism and ophthalmopathy. The CDR3 is made up of 14 amino acids. Trimming removed 3 bases at V and 4 bases at J, with 10 bases between. The V gene's germline CDR1 is SQVTM and CDR2 ANQGSEA. Patients showing uncontrolled infection, other autoimmune disease, pregnancy or lactation were ineligible. Using RNA transcripts as the source, TCR beta CDR3 regions were amplified. The TCR CDR3 was amplified in a first-round RT-PCR using the HTBI primer set. One entry per CDR3 protein results from TCRdb running MiXCR on the multiplex PCR reads. The sample holds roughly 500,000 distinct CDR3 sequences, 40% to 55% seen once.

This chain joins TRBV29-1 and TRBJ2-6, with a possible D match to TRBD1 (6 bases). The sequence was obtained from an adult woman with Graves' disease, either hyperthyroidism or ophthalmopathy (not recorded which). The sequenced material came from peripheral blood or thyroid tissue (not recorded which). The CDR3: CSVEGAEGANVLTF. CDR3 nucleotide sequence: TGCAGCGTTGAGGGGGCGGAGGGGGCCAACGTCCTGACTTTC. Full variable domain (outside the CDR3, taken from reference TRBV29-1 and TRBJ2-6): SAVISQKPSRDICQRGTSLTIQCQVDSQVTMMFWYRQQPGQSLTLIATANQGSEATYESGFVIDKFPISRPNLTFSTLTVSNMSPEDSSIYLCSVEGAEGANVLTFGAGSRLTVL.